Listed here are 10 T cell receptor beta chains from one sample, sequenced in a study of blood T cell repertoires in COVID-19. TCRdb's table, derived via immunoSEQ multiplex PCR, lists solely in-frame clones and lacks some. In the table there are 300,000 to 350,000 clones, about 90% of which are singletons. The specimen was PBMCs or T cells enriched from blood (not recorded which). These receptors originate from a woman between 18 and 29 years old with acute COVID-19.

CDR3 DNA: TGTGCCAGCATGGGGCAGTTGTTAGAGACCCAGTACTTC. Residues: CASMGQLLETQYF. The chain recombines TRBV2 with TRBJ2-5; the D gene is possibly TRBD1 (5 bases). V was clipped by 7 bases and J by 4 bases, with 13 bases between them. Per germline, CDR1 SNHLY and CDR2 FYNNEI. The CDR3 has 13 amino acids.

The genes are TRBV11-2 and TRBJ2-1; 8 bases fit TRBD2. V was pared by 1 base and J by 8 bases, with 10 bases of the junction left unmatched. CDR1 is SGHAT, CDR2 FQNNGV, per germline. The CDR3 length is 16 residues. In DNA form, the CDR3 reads TGTGCCAGCAGCTTAGGCCCGGGACTAGAGGGATATGAGCAGTTCTTC. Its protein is CASSLGPGLEGYEQFF.

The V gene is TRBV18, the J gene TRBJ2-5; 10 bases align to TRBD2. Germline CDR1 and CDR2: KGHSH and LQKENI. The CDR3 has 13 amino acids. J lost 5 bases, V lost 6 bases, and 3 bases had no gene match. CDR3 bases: TGTGCCAGCTCGTCAGCGGGAGGGGAGACCCAGTACTTC. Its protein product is CASSSAGGETQYF.

The CDR3 DNA reads TGTGCCAGCGCTACCGTCGGGGTGGGGTGGGAAGCTTTCTTT. Translation gives CASATVGVGWEAFF. V and J are TRBV28 and TRBJ1-1, with D unresolved. With 8 bases removed from V and 8 bases from J, the gap between germline ends came to 21 bases. The CDR3 covers 14 residues. Germline CDR1 reads MDHEN; CDR2 reads SYDVKM.

Written as DNA, the CDR3 is TGTGCCAGCAGCGTAGGACTAGCGGGAGGGCCATACAATGAGCAGTTCTTC. Its protein product is CASSVGLAGGPYNEQFF. The chain recombines TRBV9 with TRBJ2-1; 14 bases are a match to TRBD2. Per the germline V gene, CDR1 is SGDLS and CDR2 is YYNGEE. The CDR3 length is 17 residues. V dropped 0 bases and J dropped 4; count of bases not matched to a gene: 3.

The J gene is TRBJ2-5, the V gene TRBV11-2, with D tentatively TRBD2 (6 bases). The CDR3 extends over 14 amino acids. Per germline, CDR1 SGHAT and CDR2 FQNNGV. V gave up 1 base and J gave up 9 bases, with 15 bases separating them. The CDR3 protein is CASSLGGTVRPQYF. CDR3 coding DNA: TGTGCCAGCAGCTTAGGGGGGACTGTGAGGCCCCAGTACTTC.

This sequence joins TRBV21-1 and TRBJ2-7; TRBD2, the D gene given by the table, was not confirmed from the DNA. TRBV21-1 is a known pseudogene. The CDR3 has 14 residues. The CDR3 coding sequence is TGTGCCGCCGACGCTAAGCGGAGGCCTTCCGAGCAGTACTTC. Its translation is CAADAKRRPSEQYF.

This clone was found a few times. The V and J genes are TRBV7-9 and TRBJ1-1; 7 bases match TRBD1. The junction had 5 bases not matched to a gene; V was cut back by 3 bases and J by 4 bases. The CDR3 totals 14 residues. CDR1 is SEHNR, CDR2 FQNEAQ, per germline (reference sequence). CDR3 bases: TGTGCCAGCAGCTTCAGTGCAGGGGGCACTGAAGCTTTCTTT. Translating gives CASSFSAGGTEAFF.

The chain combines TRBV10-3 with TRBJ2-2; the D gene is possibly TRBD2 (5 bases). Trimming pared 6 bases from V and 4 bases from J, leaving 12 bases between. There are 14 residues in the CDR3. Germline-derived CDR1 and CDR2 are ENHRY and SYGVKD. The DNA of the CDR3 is TGTGCCATCAGGTCGGGGTCGAGCACCGGGGAGCTGTTTTTT. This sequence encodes CAIRSGSSTGELFF.

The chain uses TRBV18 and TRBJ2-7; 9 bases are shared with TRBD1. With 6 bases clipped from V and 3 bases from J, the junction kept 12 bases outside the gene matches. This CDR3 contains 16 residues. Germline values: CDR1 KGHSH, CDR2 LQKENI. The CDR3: CASSPNPGQGYYEQYF. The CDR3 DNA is TGTGCCAGCTCCCCGAACCCGGGACAGGGATACTACGAGCAGTACTTC. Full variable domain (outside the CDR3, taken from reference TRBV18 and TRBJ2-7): NAGVMQNPRHLVRRRGQEARLRCSPMKGHSHVYWYRQLPEEGLKFMVYLQKENIIDESGMPKERFSAEFPKEGPSILRIQQVVRGDSAAYFCASSPNPGQGYYEQYFGPGTRLTVT.